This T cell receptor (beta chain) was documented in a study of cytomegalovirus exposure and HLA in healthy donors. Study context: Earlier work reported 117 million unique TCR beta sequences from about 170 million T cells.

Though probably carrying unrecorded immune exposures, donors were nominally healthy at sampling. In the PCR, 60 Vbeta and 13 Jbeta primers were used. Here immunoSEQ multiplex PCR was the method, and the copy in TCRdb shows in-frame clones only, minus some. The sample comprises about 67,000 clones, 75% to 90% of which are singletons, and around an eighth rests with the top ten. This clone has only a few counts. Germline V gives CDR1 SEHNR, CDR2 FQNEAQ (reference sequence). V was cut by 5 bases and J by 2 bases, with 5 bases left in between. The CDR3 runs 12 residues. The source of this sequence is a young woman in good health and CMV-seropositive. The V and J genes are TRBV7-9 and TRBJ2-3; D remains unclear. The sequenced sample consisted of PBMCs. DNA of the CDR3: TGTGCCAGCAGCCGACACACAGATACGCAGTATTTT. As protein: CASSRHTDTQYF.